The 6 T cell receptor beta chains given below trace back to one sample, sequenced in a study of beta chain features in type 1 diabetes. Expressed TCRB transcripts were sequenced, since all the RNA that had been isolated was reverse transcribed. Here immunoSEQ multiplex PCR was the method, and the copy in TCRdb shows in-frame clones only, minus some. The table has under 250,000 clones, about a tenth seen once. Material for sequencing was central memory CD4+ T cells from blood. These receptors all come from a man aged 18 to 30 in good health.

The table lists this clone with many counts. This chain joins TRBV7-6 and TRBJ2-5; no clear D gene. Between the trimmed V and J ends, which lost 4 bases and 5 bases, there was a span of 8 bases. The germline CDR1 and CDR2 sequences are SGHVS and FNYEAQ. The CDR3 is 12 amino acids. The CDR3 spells CASSWVIETQYF. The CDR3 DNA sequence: TGTGCCAGCAGCTGGGTGATTGAGACCCAGTACTTC.

The DNA of the CDR3 is TGTGCCTGGTCGGGGCAGGAAAATCAGCCCCAGCATTTT. This translates into CAWSGQENQPQHF. The genes are TRBV30 and TRBJ1-5, with D tentatively TRBD1 (5 bases). The CDR3 loop spans 13 amino acids. Germline V gene data show CDR1 as GTSNPN and CDR2 as SVGIG (reference sequence). Between the trimmed V and J ends, which lost 5 bases and 4 bases, there was a span of 12 bases.

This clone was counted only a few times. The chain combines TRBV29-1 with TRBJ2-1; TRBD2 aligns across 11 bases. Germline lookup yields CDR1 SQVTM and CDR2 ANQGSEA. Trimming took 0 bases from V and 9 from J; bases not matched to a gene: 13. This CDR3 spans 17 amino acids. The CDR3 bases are TGCAGCGTTGAAGACAGGGCCCGGGCTAGCGGGAGGCGTGAGCAGTTCTTC. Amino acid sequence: CSVEDRARASGRREQFF.

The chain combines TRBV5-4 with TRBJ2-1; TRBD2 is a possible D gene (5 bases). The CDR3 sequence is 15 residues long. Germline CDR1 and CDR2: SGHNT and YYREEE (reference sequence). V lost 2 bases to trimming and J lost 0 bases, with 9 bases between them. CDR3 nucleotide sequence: TGTGCCAGCAGCTTCGGGGAGAGCTCCTACAATGAGCAGTTCTTC. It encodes CASSFGESSYNEQFF.

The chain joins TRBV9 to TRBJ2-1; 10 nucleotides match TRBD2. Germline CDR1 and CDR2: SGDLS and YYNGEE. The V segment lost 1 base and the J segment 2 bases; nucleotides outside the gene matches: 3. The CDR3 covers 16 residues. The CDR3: CASSVSGRVAYNEQFF. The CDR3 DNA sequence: TGTGCCAGCAGCGTAAGCGGGAGGGTGGCCTACAATGAGCAGTTCTTC.

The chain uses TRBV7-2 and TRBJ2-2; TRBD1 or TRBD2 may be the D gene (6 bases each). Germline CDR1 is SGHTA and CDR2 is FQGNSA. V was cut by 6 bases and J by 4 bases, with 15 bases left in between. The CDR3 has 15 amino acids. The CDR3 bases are TGTGCCAGCAGGTCGGGGGCAGGGATCACCGGGGAGCTGTTTTTT. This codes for CASRSGAGITGELFF.